This entry is about one TCR beta chain. Its target is not known. This sample is part of a study of a mutant IDH1 vaccine in newly diagnosed glioma. Study as a whole: Visit timing is recorded as week 35 for V12 and week 47 for V13.

Time point of the sample: week 47, end of study. It was 300 ug of mutant IDH1 20-mer peptide that made up each vaccine dose, given with topical imiquimod. Across weeks 1, 3, 5, 7, 11, 15, 19 and 23, patients received a vaccination each time, eight in all. Germline CDR1 reads LNHDA; CDR2 reads SQIVND (reference sequence). The CDR3 is 14 amino acids. J lost 9 bases, V lost 6 bases, and 12 bases had no gene match. Study-wide findings and caveats: It seemed that pseudoprogression was not linked to changes in the top peripheral T cell clonotypes.

Using immunoSEQ multiplex PCR, the repertoire was profiled, and TCRdb retains in-frame clones only, with some absent. The sample lists some 56,000 clones; 70% to 85% were seen once. The rearrangement links TRBV19 to TRBJ2-3, with 7 bases fitting TRBD2. This TCR came from a man in his fifties with glioma. The specimen comprised PBMCs, sampled from a glioma patient whose treatment included an IDH1 peptide vaccine. In DNA, the CDR3 is TGTGCCAGTAGCCCAGGACTAGACGCTTTGACGCAGTATTTT. Translating gives CASSPGLDALTQYF.